This T cell receptor (beta chain) was found in a study of blood T cell repertoires in COVID-19. TCRdb's table, derived via immunoSEQ multiplex PCR, lists solely in-frame clones and lacks some. The sample yields about 120,000 clones, 75% to 95% seen once. The receptor comes from a human donor with active COVID-19. The donor label of this sample is uncertain. The sample comprised peripheral blood.

In DNA, the CDR3 is TGTGCCAGCTCACCACGGGGCCCGGGACTAGAGGTAGGGAATGAGCAGTTCTTC. This codes for CASSPRGPGLEVGNEQFF. The chain joins TRBV18 to TRBJ2-1; 8 bases fit TRBD2. V dropped 1 base and J dropped 7; count of bases not matched to a gene: 15. Per germline, CDR1 KGHSH and CDR2 LQKENI. This CDR3 has 18 amino acids.